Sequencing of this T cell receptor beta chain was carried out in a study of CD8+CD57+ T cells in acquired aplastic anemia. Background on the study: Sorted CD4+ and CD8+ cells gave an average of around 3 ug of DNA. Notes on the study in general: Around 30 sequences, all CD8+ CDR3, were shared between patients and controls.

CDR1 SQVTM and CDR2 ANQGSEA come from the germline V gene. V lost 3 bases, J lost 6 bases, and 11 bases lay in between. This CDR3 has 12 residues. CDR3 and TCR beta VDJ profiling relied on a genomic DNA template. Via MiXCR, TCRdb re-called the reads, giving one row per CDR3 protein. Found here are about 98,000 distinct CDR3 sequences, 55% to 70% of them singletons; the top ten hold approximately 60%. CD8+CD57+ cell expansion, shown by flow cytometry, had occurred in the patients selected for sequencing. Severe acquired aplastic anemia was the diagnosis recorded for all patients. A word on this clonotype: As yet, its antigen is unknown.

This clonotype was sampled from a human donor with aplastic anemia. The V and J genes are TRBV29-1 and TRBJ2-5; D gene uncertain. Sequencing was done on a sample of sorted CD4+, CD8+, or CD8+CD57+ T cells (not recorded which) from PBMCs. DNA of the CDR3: TGCAGCGTTGACGGCAGGAGTAAGACCCAGTACTTC. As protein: CSVDGRSKTQYF.